The rows below give T cell receptor beta chains drawn from one sample of a study of T cell responses to AZD1222 COVID-19 vaccine. Method: immunoSEQ multiplex PCR; TCRdb's copy keeps in-frame clones and lacks some. The table shows roughly 100,000 clones, with 91% occurring only once. The material was peripheral blood, obtained on day 0 of AZD1222 vaccination. Source of these receptors: an adult in good health. CDR3s include the opening cysteine and the closing phenylalanine or tryptophan. D genes are given only for firm matches. Not every row has a clone size; where given, it reads once, few, many or a size class.

v_call	j_call	clone_size	d_call	cdr3_nt	cdr3_aa
TRBV19	TRBJ1-2	NA	TRBD1	TGTGCCAGTAGTATAGAGATGGCGGGACAGAATCTGAACTATGGCTACACCTTC	CASSIEMAGQNLNYGYTF
TRBV7-9	TRBJ2-2	few	NA	TGTGCCAGCAGCTTGAGCATTAACACCGGGGAGCTGTTTTTT	CASSLSINTGELFF
TRBV5-6	TRBJ1-2	NA	TRBD1	TGTGCCAGCAGCTGGGATGTGCAGGGGGCCTATGGCTACACCTTC	CASSWDVQGAYGYTF
TRBV7-8	TRBJ2-7	NA	NA	TGTGCCAGCAGCTTTAAAGCCCGTGGGGCCTACGAGCAGTACTTC	CASSFKARGAYEQYF
TRBV7-3	TRBJ1-1	NA	NA	TGTGCCAGCAGCTTAAAAGGGACGGCGCAAGCTTTCTTT	CASSLKGTAQAFF
TRBV28	TRBJ2-7	NA	TRBD1	TGTGCCAGCAGTTTACGACAGGGGGCGTGGGAGCAGTACTTC	CASSLRQGAWEQYF
TRBV30	TRBJ1-2	NA	NA	TGTGCCTGGAGGACGGCTGGGACTAGCTACTTTAACTATGGCTACACCTTC	CAWRTAGTSYFNYGYTF
TRBV5-5	TRBJ1-2	NA	NA	TGTGCCAGCAGCCTCAACTATGGCTACACCTTC	CASSLNYGYTF
TRBV27	TRBJ2-2	NA	TRBD1	TGTGCCAGCTCCCGGGACAGGGTTTCTGCGAACACCGGGGAGCTGTTTTTT	CASSRDRVSANTGELFF
TRBV29-1	TRBJ2-2	NA	TRBD2	TGCAGCGTTGAACTGGCTAGCGGGAGGGCCAACACCGGGGAGCTGTTTTTT	CSVELASGRANTGELFF
TRBV5-1	TRBJ2-7	NA	NA	TGCGCCAGCAGCTCGGAAGGGGCCCAACTACTAGGGGAGCAGTACTTC	CASSSEGAQLLGEQYF
TRBV18	TRBJ1-1	NA	NA	TGTGCCACCGACGGAAGGGGGGGAGACACTGAAGCTTTCTTT	CATDGRGGDTEAFF
TRBV6-5	TRBJ1-2	NA	NA	TGTGCCAGCAGGCCCGGACATGCCGGAGGCGGCTACACCTTC	CASRPGHAGGGYTF
TRBV5-1	TRBJ2-7	NA	NA	TGCGCCAGCAGCCGTGTGGCAGGCGACGAGCAGTACTTC	CASSRVAGDEQYF
TRBV18	TRBJ2-5	NA	TRBD1	TGTGCCAGCTCACCCCCCGGACAGGGGGATTCAAAGACCCAGTACTTC	CASSPPGQGDSKTQYF
TRBV2	TRBJ2-1	NA	NA	TGTGCCAGCAGTTGGCAGGGCCAATACAATGAGCAGTTCTTC	CASSWQGQYNEQFF
TRBV11-1	TRBJ1-1	NA	NA	TGTGCCAGCAGCAGTTCAGGGGAGGTGAACACTGAAGCTTTCTTT	CASSSSGEVNTEAFF
TRBV3-1/TRBV3-2	TRBJ2-7	NA	TRBD2	TGTGCCAGCAGCCCATCGGGGGGGACCCTTTACGAGCAGTACTTC	CASSPSGGTLYEQYF
TRBV30	TRBJ2-7	once	NA	TGTGCCTGGAGTCCTGGACCTCCGAGGGATGAGCAGTACTTC	CAWSPGPPRDEQYF
TRBV15	TRBJ1-3	NA	NA	TGTGCCACCAGCAGACTTTACTTCAGGGACTCTGGAAACACCATATATTTT	CATSRLYFRDSGNTIYF
TRBV18	TRBJ2-7	NA	TRBD2	TGTGCCAGCTCCCCCGGGACTAGCGGGAACTACGAGCAGTACTTC	CASSPGTSGNYEQYF
TRBV3-1/TRBV3-2	TRBJ2-5	NA	NA	TGTGCCAGTGCCAGGGGCGACCGACAAGAGACCCAGTACTTC	CASARGDRQETQYF
TRBV11-1	TRBJ2-3	NA	NA	TGTGCCAGCAGCTTAAAGGAAGTAAGACGCACAGATACGCAGTATTTT	CASSLKEVRRTDTQYF
TRBV3-1/TRBV3-2	TRBJ2-7	NA	NA	TGTGCCAGCAGCCAAGTAAGGAGCTACGAGCAGTACTTC	CASSQVRSYEQYF
TRBV20-1	TRBJ2-5	NA	TRBD2	TGCAGTGCTAGTCTAGCGGAGGGCGAGACCCAGTACTTC	CSASLAEGETQYF
TRBV19	TRBJ2-1	NA	NA	TGTGCCAGTAGCTTGGCGGACAATGAGCAGTTCTTC	CASSLADNEQFF
TRBV5-1	TRBJ1-6	few	TRBD1	TGCGCCAGCAGCTTCTGGACAGGGGGCGATTCACCCCTCCACTTT	CASSFWTGGDSPLHF
TRBV3-1/TRBV3-2	TRBJ2-7	once	TRBD2	TGTGCCAGCAGCCAGCCACGCGGTAGCGGGAGCTACGAGCAGTACTTC	CASSQPRGSGSYEQYF
TRBV25-1	TRBJ2-6	NA	NA	TGTGCCAGCAGTGAATTGGGGGAGAATGCAGGGGCCAACGTCCTGACTTTC	CASSELGENAGANVLTF
TRBV5-1	TRBJ2-1	NA	TRBD1	TGCGCCAGCAGCTCGTCCGGGACAGGGAGGTACAATGAGCAGTTCTTC	CASSSSGTGRYNEQFF
TRBV10-3	TRBJ2-1	NA	NA	TGTGCCATCAGTTTTTCCAATGAGCAGTTCTTC	CAISFSNEQFF
TRBV7-2	TRBJ1-5	NA	NA	TGTGCCAGCAGTCAGGGTAGGGATCAGCCCCAGCATTTT	CASSQGRDQPQHF
TRBV2	TRBJ2-7	NA	NA	TGTGCCAGCAACCCCCCCTACGAGCAGTACTTC	CASNPPYEQYF
TRBV28	TRBJ2-3	NA	TRBD2	TGTGCCAGCAGTTTACCTAGCGGGGGGGCAGATACGCAGTATTTT	CASSLPSGGADTQYF
TRBV30	TRBJ2-7	NA	NA	TGTGCCTGGAGTGCATCGGCCAGCTGGGGGCACGAGCAGTACTTC	CAWSASASWGHEQYF
TRBV30	TRBJ1-2	NA	NA	TGTGGCGGGGGTCGGGCGAGAGGTGGCTACACCTTC	CGGGRARGGYTF
TRBV19	TRBJ1-1	NA	NA	TGTGCCAGTACCCTTGGGGGGGCGAACACTGAAGCTTTCTTT	CASTLGGANTEAFF
TRBV27	TRBJ2-3	NA	NA	TGTGCCAGCAGTCAGGGGCTAGCGGCAACAGATACGCAGTATTTT	CASSQGLAATDTQYF
TRBV18	TRBJ2-7	NA	NA	TGTGCCAGCTCACCTCCCGGGGGCAACGAGCAGTACTTC	CASSPPGGNEQYF
TRBV19	TRBJ1-5	NA	NA	TGTGCCAGCAAAACAGCGGAATTATCTAATCAGCCCCAGCATTTT	CASKTAELSNQPQHF
TRBV5-1	TRBJ2-3	NA	TRBD2	TGCGCCAGCAGCGCTAGCGGGACCGTGAGCACAGATACGCAGTATTTT	CASSASGTVSTDTQYF
TRBV6-5	TRBJ1-4	NA	NA	TGTGCCAGCAGCCATGGGGGGGCGAAGAATGAAAAACTGTTTTTT	CASSHGGAKNEKLFF
TRBV10-2	TRBJ2-7	NA	TRBD2	TGCGCCAGCAAGCGGGGCCAGGACGAGCAGTACTTC	CASKRGQDEQYF
TRBV28	TRBJ1-1	NA	NA	TGTGCCAGCACCTTGGGTGGTGTGGACACTGAAGCTTTCTTT	CASTLGGVDTEAFF
TRBV9	TRBJ1-5	NA	NA	TGTGCCAGCAGCGCCTCTTCAGGAGCCCATCAGCCCCAGCATTTT	CASSASSGAHQPQHF
TRBV3-1/TRBV3-2	TRBJ2-1	NA	NA	TGTGCCAGCAGCAGTGGGGGGACTGGGCAGTTCTTC	CASSSGGTGQFF